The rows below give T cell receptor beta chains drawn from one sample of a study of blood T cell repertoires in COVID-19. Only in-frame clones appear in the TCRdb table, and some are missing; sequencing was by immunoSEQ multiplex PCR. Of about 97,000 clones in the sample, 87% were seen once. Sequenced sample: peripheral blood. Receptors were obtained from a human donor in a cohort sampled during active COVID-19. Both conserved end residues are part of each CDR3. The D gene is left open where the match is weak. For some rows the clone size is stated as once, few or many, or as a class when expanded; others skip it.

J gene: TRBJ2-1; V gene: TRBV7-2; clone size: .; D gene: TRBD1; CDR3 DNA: TGTGCCAGCATGGGACAGGGGTACAATGAGCAGTTCTTC; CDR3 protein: CASMGQGYNEQFF
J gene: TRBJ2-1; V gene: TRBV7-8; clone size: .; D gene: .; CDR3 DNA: TGTGCCAGCAGCCCGGTCAATGAGCAGTTCTTC; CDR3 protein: CASSPVNEQFF
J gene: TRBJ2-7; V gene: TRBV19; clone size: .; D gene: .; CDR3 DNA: TGTGCCAGTAGTAGGGACACTGTCTACGAGCAGTACTTC; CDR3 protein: CASSRDTVYEQYF
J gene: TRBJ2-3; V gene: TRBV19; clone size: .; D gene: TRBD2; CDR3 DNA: TGTGCCAGTAGTAACCTGGGACTAGCAGCCGCAGATACGCAGTATTTT; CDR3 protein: CASSNLGLAAADTQYF
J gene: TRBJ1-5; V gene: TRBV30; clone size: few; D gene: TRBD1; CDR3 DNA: TGTGCCTGGGGGAAGGGGGCTTTGGGCAATCAGCCCCAGCATTTT; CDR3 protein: CAWGKGALGNQPQHF
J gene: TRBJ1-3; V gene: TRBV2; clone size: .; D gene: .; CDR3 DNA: TGTGCCAGCAGTGAATCATATTTTGCCGACATCGGAAACACCATATATTTT; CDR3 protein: CASSESYFADIGNTIYF
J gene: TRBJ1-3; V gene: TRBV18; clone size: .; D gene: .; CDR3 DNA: TGTGCCAGCTCATTAGCTATTGGAGGGGTCTCTGGAAACACCATATATTTT; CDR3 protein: CASSLAIGGVSGNTIYF
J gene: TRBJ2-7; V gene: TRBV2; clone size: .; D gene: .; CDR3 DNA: TGTGCCAGCAGTGAGGGGAGGTTTTACGAGCAGTACTTC; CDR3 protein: CASSEGRFYEQYF
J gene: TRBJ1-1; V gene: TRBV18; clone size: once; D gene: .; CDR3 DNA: TGTGCCAGCTCACCAGGGGGAGGTTGGGGAAACACTGAAGCTTTCTTT; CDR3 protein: CASSPGGGWGNTEAFF
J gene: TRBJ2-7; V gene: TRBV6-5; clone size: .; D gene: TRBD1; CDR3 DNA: TGTGCCAGCAAAGGACAGGGGGCCTTAGGCGAGCAGTACTTC; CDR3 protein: CASKGQGALGEQYF
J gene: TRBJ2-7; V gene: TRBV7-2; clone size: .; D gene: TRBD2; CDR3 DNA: TGTGCCAGCAGCCGCCGGGGGGGGTATTTTGTCTACGAGCAGTACTTC; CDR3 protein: CASSRRGGYFVYEQYF
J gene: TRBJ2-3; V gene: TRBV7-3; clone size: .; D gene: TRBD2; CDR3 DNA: TGTGCCAGCAGCCCGGGACTAGCGGGGGATACGCAGTATTTT; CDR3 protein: CASSPGLAGDTQYF
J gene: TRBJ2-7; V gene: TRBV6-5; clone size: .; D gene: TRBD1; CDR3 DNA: TGTGCCAGCAGACGAGACAGGGGGGCCTCCTACGAGCAGTACTTC; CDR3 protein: CASRRDRGASYEQYF
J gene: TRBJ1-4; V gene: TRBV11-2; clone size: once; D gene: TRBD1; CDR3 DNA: TGTGCCAGCAGGCCCGGCAAGGGGGCTTCCAATGAAAAACTGTTTTTT; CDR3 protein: CASRPGKGASNEKLFF
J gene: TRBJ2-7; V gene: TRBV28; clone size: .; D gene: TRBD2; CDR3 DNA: TGTGCCAGCAGCGGGACTAGCGTCATATACGAGCAGTACTTC; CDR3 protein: CASSGTSVIYEQYF
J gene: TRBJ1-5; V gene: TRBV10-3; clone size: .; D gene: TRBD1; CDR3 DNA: TGTGCCATCAGTGAGTATGTAGGCGGGACAGGGGAAACTAGCAATCAGCCCCAGCATTTT; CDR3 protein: CAISEYVGGTGETSNQPQHF
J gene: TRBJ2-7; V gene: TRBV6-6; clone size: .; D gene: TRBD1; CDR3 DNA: TGTGCCAGCAGTTACGGGACAGACTACGAGCAGTACTTC; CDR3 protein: CASSYGTDYEQYF
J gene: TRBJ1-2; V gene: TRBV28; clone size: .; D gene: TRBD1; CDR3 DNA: TGTGCCAGCAGTTTGAGCGGGACAGGGGGCGGCTATGGCTACACCTTC; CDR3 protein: CASSLSGTGGGYGYTF
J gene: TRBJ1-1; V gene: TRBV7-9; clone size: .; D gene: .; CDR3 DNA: TGTGCCAGCAGTAGGGGGAACACTGAAGCTTTCTTT; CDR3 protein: CASSRGNTEAFF
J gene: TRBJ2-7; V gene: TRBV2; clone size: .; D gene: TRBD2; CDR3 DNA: TGTGCCAGCAGTGCTCCGGCTAGCGGGGCCTACGAGCAGTACTTC; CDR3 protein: CASSAPASGAYEQYF
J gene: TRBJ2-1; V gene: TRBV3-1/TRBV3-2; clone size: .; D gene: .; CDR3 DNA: TGTGCCAGCAGCCAAGGATGGGCTCTGTACAATGAGCAGTTCTTC; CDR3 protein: CASSQGWALYNEQFF
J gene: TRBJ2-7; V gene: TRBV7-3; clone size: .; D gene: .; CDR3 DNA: TGTGCCAGCAGCTTAACAGGTAGCGTCAGTGGGCACGAGCAGTACTTC; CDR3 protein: CASSLTGSVSGHEQYF
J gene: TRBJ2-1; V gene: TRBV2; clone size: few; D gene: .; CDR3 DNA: TGTGCCAGCAGCGGGGACACCGACAATGAGCAGTTCTTC; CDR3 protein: CASSGDTDNEQFF
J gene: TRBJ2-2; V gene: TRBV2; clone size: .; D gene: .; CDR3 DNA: TGTGCCAGCAGTGAATTGGGGAGCACCGGGGAGCTGTTTTTT; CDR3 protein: CASSELGSTGELFF
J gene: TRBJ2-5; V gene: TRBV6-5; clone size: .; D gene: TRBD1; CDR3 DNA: TGTGCCAGCAGTTACCCGGACAGGGGCGGTGAGACCCAGTACTTC; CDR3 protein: CASSYPDRGGETQYF
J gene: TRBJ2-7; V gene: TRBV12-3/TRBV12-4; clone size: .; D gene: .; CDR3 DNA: TGTGCCAGCAGTCTATCCGGGGGCTACGAGCAGTACTTC; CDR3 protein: CASSLSGGYEQYF
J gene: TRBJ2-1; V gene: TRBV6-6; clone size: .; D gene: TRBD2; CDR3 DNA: TGTGCCAGCAGTTTAACACTAGCGGGGGGGTACAATGAGCAGTTCTTC; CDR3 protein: CASSLTLAGGYNEQFF
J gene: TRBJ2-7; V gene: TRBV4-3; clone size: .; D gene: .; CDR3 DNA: TGCGCCAGCAGCCAGACCCCCTCACTCAGGACGGAGGGCCGGGGCGAGCAGTACTTC; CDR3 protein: CASSQTPSLRTEGRGEQYF
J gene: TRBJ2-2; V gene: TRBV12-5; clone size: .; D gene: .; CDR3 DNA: TGTGCTAGTGGTTTTGACAGGAACACCGGGGAGCTGTTTTTT; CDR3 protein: CASGFDRNTGELFF
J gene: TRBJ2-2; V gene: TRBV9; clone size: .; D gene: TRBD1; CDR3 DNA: TGTGCCAGCAGCTCGGGACAGACGAACACCGGGGAGCTGTTTTTT; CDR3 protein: CASSSGQTNTGELFF
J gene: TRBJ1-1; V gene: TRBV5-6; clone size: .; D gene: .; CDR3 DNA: TGTGCCAGCACCCCAGGTCCTGGGAACACTGAAGCTTTCTTT; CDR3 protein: CASTPGPGNTEAFF
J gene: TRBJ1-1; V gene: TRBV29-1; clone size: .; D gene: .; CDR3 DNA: TGCAGCGTTGAGGGGGGGTGGAACACTGAAGCTTTCTTT; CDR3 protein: CSVEGGWNTEAFF
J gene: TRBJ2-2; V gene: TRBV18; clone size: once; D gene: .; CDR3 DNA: TGTGCCAGCCCAGAACCCACCGGGGAGCTGTTTTTT; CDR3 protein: CASPEPTGELFF